Listed below are T cell receptor beta chains from one sample, sequenced in a study of CD8 T cells in ankylosing spondylitis. TCRdb passed the 5' RACE reads through MiXCR, listing each CDR3 protein once. The top ten hold approximately 1% of the sample, which has about 440,000 distinct CDR3 sequences, 17% seen once. The sequencing input was blood, either unsorted or a sorted T cell fraction (not recorded which). The receptors originated from a male donor with ankylosing spondylitis. Each CDR3 is given with its conserved first and last residue. A D gene is named only where the DNA matches it firmly. Size is omitted from some rows. Given values are once, few, many or a class for expanded clones.

V	size	D	J	DNA	CDR3
TRBV20-1	few	NA	TRBJ2-7	TGCAGTGCTATTGGGCCGGAGTACGAGCAGTACTTC	CSAIGPEYEQYF
TRBV20-1	few	NA	TRBJ2-1	TGCAGTGCTAGGGATCCTCGTGTCAATGAGCAGTTCTTC	CSARDPRVNEQFF
TRBV11-2	many	NA	TRBJ1-1	TGTGCCAGCAGCTTCTGGGGAACTGAAGCTTTCTTT	CASSFWGTEAFF
TRBV15	NA	TRBD1	TRBJ1-3	TGTGCCACCAGCAGGGACAGGAGCGGCCTTGGAAACACCATATATTTT	CATSRDRSGLGNTIYF
TRBV10-3	few	TRBD1	TRBJ1-5	TGTGCCGTCCGGGACAGCTATAGCAATCAGCCCCAGCATTTT	CAVRDSYSNQPQHF
TRBV3-1	NA	NA	TRBJ1-3	TGTGCCAGCAGCCCGGCCGACTCTGGAAACACCATATATTTT	CASSPADSGNTIYF
TRBV28	NA	NA	TRBJ2-3	TGTGCCAGCAGTTCACACGGAGCAGGAGATACGCAGTATTTT	CASSSHGAGDTQYF
TRBV7-9	many	NA	TRBJ2-7	TGTGCCAGCAGCCCCTCAAAAAGCTACGAGCAGTACTTC	CASSPSKSYEQYF
TRBV20-1	few	TRBD1	TRBJ2-5	TGCAGTGCTAGAGCCTCAAAGGGACAGGCGATAGAGTACTTC	CSARASKGQAIEYF
TRBV25-1	NA	TRBD1	TRBJ2-3	TGTGCCAGCAGTGCCGACAGGGTATCTACAGATACGCAGTATTTT	CASSADRVSTDTQYF
TRBV6-1	NA	NA	TRBJ1-1	TGTGCCAGCAGTGAACTGCCCCAGAACACTGAAGCTTTCTTT	CASSELPQNTEAFF
TRBV20-1	NA	NA	TRBJ1-1	TGCAGTGCTAGAGCCGGGTTAGCTGAAGCTTTCTTT	CSARAGLAEAFF
TRBV4-1	NA	NA	TRBJ2-4	TGCGCCAGCAGCCAAGGGGGGGCCGGAAAAAACATTCAGTACTTC	CASSQGGAGKNIQYF
TRBV18	NA	NA	TRBJ2-5	TGTGCCAGCTCACCTCTAACCCCTGGGGAGACCCAGTACTTC	CASSPLTPGETQYF
TRBV4-1	few	TRBD1	TRBJ1-5	TGCGCCAGCAGCCAAGTTGGGACAGGAGAAAATCAGCCCCAGCATTTT	CASSQVGTGENQPQHF
TRBV5-5	many	NA	TRBJ2-1	TGTGCCAGCAGCTTGGGACAGAGCTCCTACAATGAGCAGTTCTTC	CASSLGQSSYNEQFF
TRBV12-3/TRBV12-4	NA	NA	TRBJ1-1	TGTGCCAGCAGTCCTCCTCCTGGGGGGACTGAAACTTTCTTT	CASSPPPGGTETFF
TRBV3-1	NA	TRBD2	TRBJ2-1	TGTGCCAGCAGCCGAAAACGAACACTAGCGGGAAGCAATGAGCAGTTCTTC	CASSRKRTLAGSNEQFF
TRBV9	few	TRBD1	TRBJ2-5	TGTGCCAGCAGCGTGACCGGGACAGGGGGCGGAGAGACCCAGTACTTC	CASSVTGTGGGETQYF
TRBV2	few	NA	TRBJ2-2	TGTGCCAGCGGAGGGGGCGGCGGGGAGCTGTTTTTT	CASGGGGGELFF
TRBV11-2	NA	TRBD1	TRBJ2-7	TGTGCCAGCAGCTTAGGAACGGGACAGGGAAACGAGCAGTACTTC	CASSLGTGQGNEQYF
TRBV9	NA	TRBD1	TRBJ1-2	TGTGCCAGCAGCGGGGACAGGGGGCTTTATGGCTACACCTTC	CASSGDRGLYGYTF
TRBV7-9	few	NA	TRBJ1-1	TGTGCCAGCAGCTTAGTCCAGGAAGCTTTCTTT	CASSLVQEAFF
TRBV10-2	few	NA	TRBJ1-3	TGCGCCAGCAGTGAGTGGGCGGGCCCCACTGGAAACACCATATATTTT	CASSEWAGPTGNTIYF
TRBV3-1	NA	TRBD1	TRBJ2-7	TGTGCCAGCAGCCAAGATCGCTGGACAGGGACCTACGAGCAGTACTTC	CASSQDRWTGTYEQYF
TRBV7-9	few	NA	TRBJ1-1	TGTGCCAGCGGTTGGGACACTGAAGCTTTCTTT	CASGWDTEAFF
TRBV7-9	many	NA	TRBJ2-1	TGTGCCAGCAGCCCACTGGAGGGTACTGAGCAGTTCTTC	CASSPLEGTEQFF
TRBV11-2	NA	NA	TRBJ1-1	TGTGCCAGCAGCACCCTACAGGGAGGCGGCACTGAAGCTTTCTTT	CASSTLQGGGTEAFF
TRBV20-1	NA	TRBD1	TRBJ1-1	TGCAGTGCTACTGAGGACAGGCACCCGGTTGAAGCTTTCTTT	CSATEDRHPVEAFF
TRBV20-1	NA	TRBD1	TRBJ1-2	TGCAGTGCTAAAACAGGGGGCGGGTATGGCTACACCTTC	CSAKTGGGYGYTF
TRBV18	NA	NA	TRBJ1-5	TGTGCCAGCTCACTCGACAGAAAGAATAGCAATCAGCCCCAGCATTTT	CASSLDRKNSNQPQHF
TRBV20-1	NA	TRBD1	TRBJ1-6	TGCAGTGCTCTACGCCTATTCAAGACAGGGCCTCATTCACCCCTCCACTTT	CSALRLFKTGPHSPLHF
TRBV5-1	few	NA	TRBJ2-3	TGCGCCAGCAGCCCGAGAAGGGACACCGCGAGCACAGATACGCAGTATTTT	CASSPRRDTASTDTQYF
TRBV3-1	few	NA	TRBJ2-4	TGTGCCAGCAGCCACTTGGGGGACATTCAGTACTTC	CASSHLGDIQYF
TRBV9	NA	NA	TRBJ1-2	TGTGCCAGGGCAGGGCCCGGGAACTATGGCTACACCTTC	CARAGPGNYGYTF
TRBV20-1	few	TRBD2	TRBJ2-1	TGCAGTGCTAGGGCCCAGTTAGCGGGGGCCTACAATGAGCAGTTCTTC	CSARAQLAGAYNEQFF
TRBV12-3/TRBV12-4	few	TRBD1	TRBJ1-1	TGTGCCAGCAGTCTCGGGACAGGGGGCTTTACTGAAGCTTTCTTT	CASSLGTGGFTEAFF
TRBV11-2	many	NA	TRBJ2-1	TGTGCCAGCAGCTTAGATTACCGGGACCACAATGAGCAGTTCTTC	CASSLDYRDHNEQFF
TRBV6-5	NA	NA	TRBJ1-6	TGTGCCAGCAGTTACGGGGCTGAGAATTCACCCCTCCACTTT	CASSYGAENSPLHF
TRBV6-1	NA	NA	TRBJ1-5	TGTGCCAGCAGTGACCTACGGGGAGCTCAGCCCCAGCATTTT	CASSDLRGAQPQHF
TRBV25-1	few	NA	TRBJ1-1	TGTGCCAGCAGACAGGGTCACACTGAAGCTTTCTTT	CASRQGHTEAFF
TRBV7-2	NA	NA	TRBJ2-3	TGTGCCACAAAAACAGGAAGCACAGATACGCAGTATTTT	CATKTGSTDTQYF
TRBV6-1	NA	NA	TRBJ1-1	TGTGCCAGCAGGGACTGGACATCGGGGGACACTGAAGCTTTCTTT	CASRDWTSGDTEAFF
TRBV2	few	TRBD1	TRBJ2-1	TGTGCCAGCAACGTCGCCAGGGGACAGCGCACCAACTTC	CASNVARGQRTNF
TRBV19	NA	NA	TRBJ1-5	TGTGCCAGTAGTATTTTCGGGGCAGTCGGTCAGCCCCAGCATTTT	CASSIFGAVGQPQHF